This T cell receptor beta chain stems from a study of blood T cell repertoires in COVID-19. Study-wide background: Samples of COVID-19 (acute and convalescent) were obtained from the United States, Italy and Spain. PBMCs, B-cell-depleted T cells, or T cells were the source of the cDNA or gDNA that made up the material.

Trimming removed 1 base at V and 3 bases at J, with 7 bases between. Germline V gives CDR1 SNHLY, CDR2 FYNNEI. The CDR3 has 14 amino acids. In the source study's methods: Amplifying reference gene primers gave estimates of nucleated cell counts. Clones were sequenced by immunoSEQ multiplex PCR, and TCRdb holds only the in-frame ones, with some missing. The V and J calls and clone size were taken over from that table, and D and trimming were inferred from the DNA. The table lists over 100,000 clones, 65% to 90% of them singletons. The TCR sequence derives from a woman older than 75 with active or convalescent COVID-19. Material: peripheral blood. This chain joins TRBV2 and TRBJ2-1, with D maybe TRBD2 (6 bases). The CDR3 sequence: CASSEEGLYNEQFF. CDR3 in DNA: TGTGCCAGCAGTGAAGAGGGACTCTACAATGAGCAGTTCTTC.